This TCR beta chain was retrieved from a study of tumor and adjacent non-tumor tissue in lung cancer (dated by TCRdb to 2016 to 2019). The study in broad terms: By cancer type, the cohort comprised eleven to twelve adenocarcinoma patients, a couple of squamous cell carcinoma patients and 1 small cell lung cancer patient. Bulk TCRbeta repertoires were compared between lung tumor tissue and matched distant non-tumor lung tissue obtained from around 16 lung cancer patients. TCRbeta CDR3 sequencing was performed on roughly 32 paired specimens, with one tumor sample and one normal lung sample collected per patient. In total, sequencing yielded 125,075,908 productive TCRbeta reads, which works out to an average of about 3.9 million reads per sample. Among the roughly 15 patients, ages ranged from roughly 31 to 76 years, about 10 were men and 5 were women, and disease was TNM stage I to III. Study-wide conclusions, independent of this receptor: Significantly higher TCR diversity (inverse Simpson) was observed in tumor tissue than in normal lung tissue (approximately 430 vs 150, P = 0.0075, Mann-Whitney U test). With only around 16 patients in the cohort, the authors noted that larger samples and more detailed clinical data are needed. Peripheral blood was not sequenced, so blood TCRbeta repertoires were not examined in the lung cancer patients of the study. Significantly higher TCR diversity was found in younger patients, and higher tumor TCR diversity was associated with shorter overall and disease-free survival. In normal lung, the top 100 clones accounted for a significantly larger cumulative share of the repertoire than in tumor tissue. The methods do not name the sequencing platform or mention unique molecular identifiers.

In regard to this clonotype: The antigen this receptor binds is unknown. At one of its ends the junction is not consistent with the germline gene, which may arise from a read error.

Libraries came from multiplex PCR. Data came from an Illumina HiSeq 2500. TCRbeta libraries were constructed through three rounds of nested PCR with primers (Table S4) according to protocols adapted from ARM-PCR. Before sequencing, PCR products of 200-500 bp were cut from the gel and purified using the QIAquick gel extraction kit. On the authors' methods: Reads were cleaned with Trimmomatic, merged with FLASH into complete CDR3 sequences, and assigned to V(D)J germline segments with MiTCR. VDJtools was used to compute clonal diversity as the inverse Simpson's index. Productive reads were defined as in-frame sequences without a premature stop codon. In-frame beta chains were kept once TCRdb had trimmed the public reads at Q25 with fastp and called clones with MiXCR. Duplicate CDR3 protein sequences are folded into a single record with the most common DNA and genes. TCRdb's processing, not the study's, gives the V and J calls here. This sample lists 90,000 to 100,000 distinct CDR3 sequences; 80% were detected once. Together, the top ten hold around 30% of the sample.

There are 17 amino acids in the CDR3, from cysteine to phenylalanine inclusive. The DNA shown is the 51-base CDR3, in frame from base 1. CDR1 and CDR2 were assigned from the germline V gene as SGHNT and YENEEA. RNA was extracted from bulk unsorted tissue and checked for quality with a NanoDrop ND-1000 and an Agilent 2100. For the normal lung samples, distant non-tumor tissue was collected more than 3 cm away from the tumor edge. The donors were newly diagnosed lung cancer patients admitted for thoracic surgery in China from August to November 2014 who had not received prior chemotherapy. Patients with previous radiotherapy or chemotherapy, or with another concurrent cancer, were excluded from the study. Surgical tissue pieces of about 1-2.1 cm3 were preserved in RNAlater solution and stored at -80 °C until use.

The clonotype originates from a man aged 55 to 70 with small cell lung cancer. The sequence links TRBV11-3 to TRBJ2-7, with 8 central nucleotides matching TRBD2. Source material: distant non-tumor lung tissue. Here the CDR3 is given as CVSSFSGDSPTVYEHYF. The bases are TGTGTCAGCAGCTTTAGCGGGGATAGCCCCACTGTCTACGAGCATTACTTC.